The rows below give T cell receptor beta chains drawn from one sample of a study of OX40 agonist ivuxolimab in advanced cancers. Produced via immunoSEQ multiplex PCR; TCRdb's table is partial and in-frame only. There are roughly 17,000 clones in the sample; around nine tenths occur only once, and approximately 4.1% lies in the top ten. Material: CD4+ or CD8+ T cells sorted from blood, obtained in a trial of the OX40 agonist ivuxolimab. These receptors all stem from an adult with an advanced solid tumor such as melanoma, head and neck, liver or kidney cancer. Both conserved end residues are part of each CDR3. Each record gives: J gene, V gene, clone size, CDR3 protein. Some rows mark clone size as missing; the rest say once, few, many or name a class of expanded clone.

TRBJ2-7 TRBV4-3 few CASSPVQGAYEQYF
TRBJ2-5 TRBV10-3 . CAISGNRQGETQYF
TRBJ1-3 TRBV12-5 . CASGSGGGNTIYF
TRBJ2-1 TRBV1 once CTSSQSCGEQFF
TRBJ2-7 TRBV27 . CASSLTREHDEQYF
TRBJ1-5 TRBV30 . CAWDRGVGQPQHF
TRBJ1-5 TRBV19 few CASSTWTRGQPQHF
TRBJ2-7 TRBV10-3 once CAISAPGLGSYEQYF
TRBJ1-2 TRBV5-4 . CASSQGANNYGYTF
TRBJ2-7 TRBV7-8 . CASTEGGEQYF
TRBJ2-1 TRBV4-3 . CASSQSGTSGYNEQFF
TRBJ2-7 TRBV7-8 . CASSLALVDASYEQYF
TRBJ2-5 TRBV30 . CAWSGGGGTQYF
TRBJ2-1 TRBV5-1 . CASSLDPSGRGEQFF
TRBJ1-1 TRBV27 . CASRVDMNGEDTEAFF
TRBJ1-5 TRBV5-4 . CASSPGPTNQPQHF
TRBJ2-1 TRBV7-2 . CASSVSNEQFF
TRBJ2-5 TRBV28 . CASSLSPNGRRTQYF
TRBJ1-1 TRBV30 . CAWSLLAEAFF
TRBJ2-6 TRBV7-2 . CASSLDPSGSDGANVLTF
TRBJ1-1 TRBV7-9 . CASKTNAGVVAFF
TRBJ1-1 TRBV11-2 . CASSLRDRAPLNTEAFF
TRBJ2-5 TRBV18 few CASSPPGETQYF
TRBJ2-7 TRBV5-1 few CASSLPTVLYEQYF
TRBJ2-5 TRBV19 once CASKQLEAGTETQYF
TRBJ2-3 TRBV5-4 . CASSRKTGGGVDTQYF
TRBJ2-1 TRBV29-1 . CSVVGVSSYNEQFF
TRBJ2-3 TRBV7-2 . CASSPSSGRPDAQYF